Listed below are T cell receptor beta chains from one sample, sequenced in a study of blood T cell repertoires in COVID-19. Method: immunoSEQ multiplex PCR; TCRdb's copy keeps in-frame clones and lacks some. The repertoire holds under 35,000 clones, with 75% to 90% as singletons. Sequenced sample: peripheral blood. The receptors here all came from a man aged 55-75 years with active COVID-19. Both conserved end residues are part of each CDR3. A D gene is named only where the DNA matches it firmly. Where a row states a size, it is once, few, many or the class of an expanded clone; other rows omit it.

CASSRSDQPQHF TGTGCCAGCAGCCGTTCCGATCAGCCCCAGCATTTT TRBV7-8 NA TRBJ1-5 NA
CAISDPGSASYEQYF TGTGCCATCAGTGACCCGGGGAGCGCCTCCTACGAGCAGTACTTC TRBV10-3 NA TRBJ2-7 NA
CASRGSAGTGELFF TGTGCCAGCAGGGGGAGTGCGGGCACCGGGGAGCTGTTTTTT TRBV25-1 once TRBJ2-2 NA
CASSLEATSGGYNEQFF TGTGCCAGCAGCTTAGAGGCGACTAGCGGAGGCTACAATGAGCAGTTCTTC TRBV11-2 NA TRBJ2-1 TRBD2
CASSLVGLAGGNTGELFF TGTGCCAGCAGCTTGGTAGGCCTAGCGGGAGGTAACACCGGGGAGCTGTTTTTT TRBV5-5 NA TRBJ2-2 TRBD2
CASSLEGAGAVGQYF TGTGCCAGCAGCCTCGAAGGAGCGGGAGCTGTTGGGCAGTACTTC TRBV3-1/TRBV3-2 NA TRBJ2-7 TRBD2
CASRLGVHSNQPQHF TGTGCCAGCAGACTGGGAGTCCATAGCAATCAGCCCCAGCATTTT TRBV6-5 once TRBJ1-5 NA
CASSYRGRAYF TGTGCCAGCAGTTACAGGGGGCGGGCCTACTTC TRBV6-5 NA TRBJ2-5 TRBD1
CASSITGFLAQYF TGTGCCAGTAGTATAACAGGTTTCTTGGCCCAGTACTTC TRBV19 NA TRBJ2-5 NA
CASRALTGGPRGTGELFF TGTGCCAGTAGGGCTTTAACGGGGGGCCCCAGAGGCACCGGGGAGCTGTTTTTT TRBV19 NA TRBJ2-2 NA